The 11 T cell receptor beta chains below all came from one sample that was sequenced in a study of graft-versus-host responses after intestinal transplantation. Sequencing used immunoSEQ multiplex PCR; TCRdb keeps in-frame clones, though not all of them. The repertoire has 96,000 or so clones, approximately 90% of them found once; the top ten carry 0.17%. These receptors are not linked to any known antigen. This material consisted of unstimulated CD4+ T cells sorted from spleen or lymph node cells, taken before intestinal transplant. These receptors were taken from a human donor who received an intestinal transplant.

The chain recombines TRBV5-1 with TRBJ1-6, with 7 bases aligning to TRBD1. With 0 bases clipped from V and 14 bases from J, the junction kept 14 bases outside the gene matches. The CDR3 totals 16 residues. Per germline, CDR1 SGHRS and CDR2 YFSETQ. As DNA, the CDR3 is TGCGCCAGCAGCTTGGTAACGGGACAGAGCGAGTTGTCCCTCCACTTT. It is translated as CASSLVTGQSELSLHF.

V gene TRBV7-9 combines with J gene TRBJ2-1, with 10 bases matching TRBD2. Germline-derived CDR1 and CDR2 are SEHNR and FQNEAQ (reference sequence). The junction had 5 bases not matched to a gene; V was cut back by 3 bases and J by 3 bases. The CDR3 consists of 16 residues. CDR3 protein: CASSFASGRYYNEQFF. CDR3 nucleotide sequence: TGTGCCAGCAGCTTCGCTAGCGGGAGATACTACAATGAGCAGTTCTTC. The full variable domain, its missing parts supplied by reference TRBV7-9 and TRBJ2-1, is DTGVSQNPRHKITKRGQNVTFRCDPISEHNRLYWYRQTLGQGPEFLTYFQNEAQLEKSRLLSDRFSAERPKGSFSTLEIQRTEQGDSAMYLCASSFASGRYYNEQFFGPGTRLTVL.

The chain employs TRBV29-1 and TRBJ1-5; 7 positions agree with TRBD1. CDR1 SQVTM and CDR2 ANQGSEA come from the germline V gene. V gave up 5 bases and J gave up 2 bases; unmatched junction bases: 3. The length of the CDR3 is 13 residues. The CDR3: CSVSGTGNQPQHF. CDR3 coding DNA: TGCAGCGTTTCCGGGACAGGCAATCAGCCCCAGCATTTT.

This sequence joins TRBV23-1 and TRBJ2-7, with TRBD2 matching over 12 bases. TRBV23-1 is reported as an ORF; its role is uncertain. Trimming removed 4 bases from V and 0 bases from J; junction bases left unmatched: 10. CDR3 length: 18 amino acids. DNA of the CDR3: TGCGCCAGCAGTCCACTAGCGGGGGGCCTACTGAGCTCCTACGAGCAGTACTTC. Residues: CASSPLAGGLLSSYEQYF.

V is TRBV5-1 and J is TRBJ1-5, with 8 bases lining up with TRBD1. Germline CDR1 reads SGHRS; CDR2 reads YFSETQ. CDR3 length: 14 amino acids. Losses at the gene ends were 4 bases for V and 6 bases for J; bases not matched to a gene: 6. CDR3 amino acids: CASSQGARGQPQHF. In DNA form, the CDR3 reads TGCGCCAGCAGCCAGGGGGCGCGGGGTCAGCCCCAGCATTTT. Full variable domain (missing parts from reference TRBV5-1 and TRBJ1-5): KAGVTQTPRYLIKTRGQQVTLSCSPISGHRSVSWYQQTPGQGLQFLFEYFSETQRNKGNFPGRFSGRQFSNSRSEMNVSTLELGDSALYLCASSQGARGQPQHFGDGTRLSIL.

The chain is built from TRBV25-1 and TRBJ2-7; 7 nucleotides match TRBD2. The J segment lost 1 base and the V segment lost 3 bases, leaving 6 bases of the junction unmatched. The CDR3 runs 15 residues. The germline CDR1 and CDR2 sequences are MGHDK and SYGVNS. The DNA for the CDR3 is TGTGCCAGCAGTGATACCGGGACTACGTCCTACGAGCAGTACTTC. It codes for CASSDTGTTSYEQYF.

The V call is TRBV4-3, the J call TRBJ2-7; 7 bases are a match to TRBD2. Looked up from germline, CDR1 is LGHNA and CDR2 is YSLEER. Germline trimming cut 8 bases from V and 2 bases from J; bases unmatched to any gene: 12. The CDR3 covers 15 residues. The DNA for the CDR3 is TGCGCCAGCGGCTCGCGGAGCGGGGATACCTACGAGCAGTACTTC. It translates to CASGSRSGDTYEQYF.

The count of this clone is one. This rearrangement joins TRBV18 to TRBJ2-5; 10 positions agree with TRBD1. CDR1 KGHSH and CDR2 LQKENI come from the germline V gene. V gave up 1 base and J gave up 3 bases; unmatched junction bases: 2. CDR3 length: 15 residues. Here the CDR3 DNA reads TGTGCCAGCTCACCACTGACAGGGGGCGAAGAGACCCAGTACTTC. This codes for CASSPLTGGEETQYF.

This clone came up once. The CDR3 is CAWRPWEERDTQYF. CDR3 nucleotides: TGTGCCTGGAGGCCCTGGGAGGAACGGGATACGCAGTATTTT. V is TRBV30 and J is TRBJ2-3; TRBD2 might be the D (6 bases). Looked up from germline, CDR1 is GTSNPN and CDR2 is SVGIG (reference sequence). The CDR3 is 14 residues long. V lost 3 bases and J lost 6, with 16 bases in between.

This clone came up once. V usage is TRBV5-1 and J usage is TRBJ2-7, with 7 bases identical to TRBD1. The germline CDR1 and CDR2 sequences are SGHRS and YFSETQ. This CDR3 has 14 amino acids. After removal of 4 bases from V and 4 bases from J, the junction contained 8 bases not matched to a gene. The CDR3 is CASSTPGQSYEQYF. The CDR3 nucleotides read TGCGCCAGCAGCACCCCGGGACAGTCATACGAGCAGTACTTC.

The chain carries TRBV6-1 and TRBJ1-2, with D tentatively TRBD1 (6 bases). Germline-derived CDR1 and CDR2 are MNHNS and SASEGT. This CDR3 is built from 13 residues. V lost 5 bases to trimming and J lost 2 bases, with 9 bases between them. The CDR3 spells CASSRDINYGYTF. The CDR3 DNA reads as TGTGCCAGCAGTAGGGACATAAACTATGGCTACACCTTC.